This TCR beta chain is drawn from a study of T cell repertoires in cytomegalovirus infection. Study overall: Public TCR beta signatures marked donors with CMV infection and the matching HLA.

Trimming removed 2 bases at V and 8 bases at J, with 18 bases between. The CDR3 contains 15 residues. Germline lookup yields CDR1 SGHDN and CDR2 FVKESK. Overall study results and limits: Carriage of CMV together with the relevant HLA was identifiable through cumulative public TCR beta family frequency. The study found HLA-C-restricted CMV-specific TCR beta clonotypes dominating the ex vivo response.

Via MiXCR, TCRdb re-called the reads, giving one row per CDR3 protein. The sample includes around 230,000 distinct CDR3 sequences, around 6.6% of them seen just once. This clonotype was seen at least ten times. No antigen is known for it. Sequences were obtained from PBMCs. The sequence was collected from a human donor in good health (CMV status not recorded). Some clones in this sample may be carry-over from other donors' samples. The chain uses TRBV14 and TRBJ1-1; D is undetermined. CDR3 bases: TGTGCCAGCAGCCAAACTGCCGGACGGCCCAGCGAAGCTTTCTTT. Protein product: CASSQTAGRPSEAFF.